This passage covers 32 T cell receptor beta chains from one sample sequenced in a study of T cells in Graves' hyperthyroidism and ophthalmopathy. RNA transcripts yielded amplified TCR beta CDR3 regions. The study used the HTBI primer set for a first-round RT-PCR of the TCR CDR3. Using its own MiXCR run on the multiplex PCR reads, TCRdb lists one record per CDR3 protein. The sample has 400,000 or so distinct CDR3 sequences; over 13% are singletons. Sample: blood. Every receptor here comes from a man in his fifties with Graves' ophthalmopathy.

The chain is built from TRBV12-3 or TRBV12-4 and TRBJ1-2, with D unclear. V shed 6 bases and J shed 8 bases, with 19 bases lying between them. The CDR3 runs to 14 residues. CDR3 nucleotides: TGTGCCAGCAGCTCGGGTCTCTCAAGCGGGGGCTACACCTTC. It translates to CASSSGLSSGGYTF.

Many counts were recorded for this clonotype. CDR3 sequence reads: CATSGTSGGPTDTQYF. In DNA, the CDR3 is TGTGCCACCAGCGGGACTAGCGGGGGGCCGACAGATACGCAGTATTTT. This rearrangement joins TRBV24-1 to TRBJ2-3, with 15 nucleotides matching TRBD2. Per the germline V gene, CDR1 is KGHDR and CDR2 is SFDVKD. Trimming cost V 7 bases and J 3 bases; bases outside gene matches: 4. The CDR3 extends over 16 amino acids.

This clonotype was observed at least ten times. The chain carries TRBV20-1 and TRBJ2-6; TRBD2 matches 12 bases. CDR1 is DFQATT, CDR2 SNEGSKA, per germline (reference sequence). This CDR3 has 14 amino acids. The J segment lost 11 bases and the V segment lost 5 bases, leaving 7 bases of the junction unmatched. The CDR3 loop reads CSASPGLAGHVLTF. In DNA form, the CDR3 reads TGCAGTGCTTCTCCGGGACTAGCGGGCCACGTCCTGACTTTC.

The V and J genes are TRBV6-1 and TRBJ2-3; D gene unclear. Deletions cut 7 bases from V and 2 bases from J, with 13 bases between. The CDR3 is 14 residues long. CDR1 is MNHNS, CDR2 SASEGT, per germline. The CDR3 region has the DNA TGTGCCAGCAAGCCTGGGGTCCACACAGATACGCAGTATTTT. Protein: CASKPGVHTDTQYF.

On this clonotype itself: A read error is possible here, since a much larger clone lies one base away. The V gene is TRBV12-3 or TRBV12-4, the J gene TRBJ1-1, with unresolved D. The CDR3 extends over 14 amino acids. The CDR3 loop is CASSSLLANTEALF. As DNA, the CDR3 is TGTGCCAGCAGTTCCCTTCTGGCGAACACTGAAGCTCTCTTT.

The chain couples TRBV5-5 to TRBJ1-4, with D perhaps TRBD1 (6 bases). The V and J ends lost 2 bases and 6 bases respectively, with 11 bases between them. The germline gives CDR1 SGHKS, CDR2 YYEKEE (reference sequence). The CDR3 contains 14 residues. The CDR3 protein is CASSFQGSHEKLFF. The CDR3 DNA follows: TGTGCCAGCAGCTTCCAGGGGAGCCATGAAAAACTGTTTTTT.

Only a few counts were recorded for this clonotype. J is TRBJ1-3 and V is TRBV20-1, with no clear D. This CDR3 has 17 amino acids. V shed 0 bases and J shed 0 bases, with 15 bases lying between them. Germline assignment: CDR1 DFQATT and CDR2 SNEGSKA (reference sequence). For the CDR3, the DNA is TGCAGTGCTAGAGACGCAACCCTACCGATCTCTGGAAACACCATATATTTT. Amino acid sequence: CSARDATLPISGNTIYF.

This clonotype showed up many times. The V call is TRBV12-3 or TRBV12-4, the J call TRBJ2-5, with D maybe TRBD1 (5 bases). Trimming removed 8 bases at V and 3 bases at J, with 22 bases between. The CDR3 sequence is 16 residues long. The DNA of the CDR3 is TGTGCCAGCCAGGTATCCGTGGGCAGGGCGAAAGAGACCCAGTACTTC. This gives the protein CASQVSVGRAKETQYF.

The V call is TRBV20-1, the J call TRBJ2-5; 11 bases fit TRBD2. The germline gives CDR1 DFQATT, CDR2 SNEGSKA (reference sequence). V shed 0 bases, J shed 5 bases, and the junction held 17 bases outside the gene matches. The CDR3 runs to 19 residues. The CDR3 bases are TGCAGTGCTAGAGACGCTCGAGGGGATCTAGCGGGAGGCCACGAGACCCAGTACTTC. Its protein is CSARDARGDLAGGHETQYF.

This clonotype was counted many times. The chain is built from TRBV18 and TRBJ2-1; TRBD2 matches 10 bases. The CDR3 spans 17 residues. Trimming cost V 3 bases and J 7 bases; bases outside gene matches: 12. CDR1 is KGHSH and CDR2 is LQKENI in the germline V gene. CDR3: CASSPSAERGGLNEQFF. The CDR3 DNA follows: TGTGCCAGCTCACCGAGTGCGGAGCGGGGGGGCCTGAATGAGCAGTTCTTC.

In this sample, this clonotype turned up many times. This rearrangement joins TRBV20-1 to TRBJ2-7, with D perhaps TRBD1 (5 bases). Between the trimmed V and J ends, which lost 0 bases and 6 bases, there was a span of 12 bases. Per germline, CDR1 DFQATT and CDR2 SNEGSKA (reference sequence). This CDR3 is built from 13 residues. The CDR3: CSARDPQGREQYF. The CDR3 DNA sequence: TGCAGTGCTAGAGACCCCCAGGGCCGCGAGCAGTACTTC.

This chain's CDR3 is CASNRKFDTGELFF. The CDR3 region has the DNA TGTGCCAGCAACAGGAAATTCGACACCGGGGAGCTGTTTTTT. The chain recombines TRBV19 with TRBJ2-2, with TRBD1 as a possible D gene (5 bases). Germline V gene data show CDR1 as LNHDA and CDR2 as SQIVND (reference sequence). The CDR3 loop spans 14 amino acids. Trimming shortened V by 9 bases and J by 3 bases, and 14 bases separated the two germline ends.

The V call is TRBV6-5, the J call TRBJ2-1; tentatively, D is TRBD2 (6 bases). Germline V CDR1 and CDR2: MNHEY, SVGAGI. The CDR3 has 16 residues. Trimming left V 1 base short and J 2 bases short, with 12 bases between. In nucleotides, the CDR3 is TGTGCCAGCAGTTACTTCCCGGGAGAGGCCTACAATGAGCAGTTCTTC. This translates into CASSYFPGEAYNEQFF.

The sample holds many counts of this clonotype. This rearrangement joins TRBV11-2 to TRBJ2-7, with TRBD2 matching over 9 bases. Germline V gene data show CDR1 as SGHAT and CDR2 as FQNNGV. The CDR3 runs to 19 residues. V shed 2 bases and J 2 bases; nucleotides not matched to a gene: 16. CDR3 amino acids: CASSLYGGRGTSRTYEQYF. The CDR3, as DNA: TGTGCCAGCAGCTTATATGGGGGACGTGGGACTAGCCGAACCTACGAGCAGTACTTC.

This clonotype has at least ten counts. This chain joins TRBV5-1 and TRBJ1-2; 8 nucleotides align to TRBD1. With V trimmed by 2 bases and J by 6 bases, 3 bases remained unmatched. Germline CDR1 SGHRS, CDR2 YFSETQ. The CDR3 runs to 13 residues. The CDR3 loop is CASSLPTGDGYTF. CDR3 DNA: TGCGCCAGCAGCTTACCGACAGGGGATGGCTACACCTTC. Combining the CDR3 with reference TRBV5-1 and TRBJ1-2 gives the whole variable domain KAGVTQTPRYLIKTRGQQVTLSCSPISGHRSVSWYQQTPGQGLQFLFEYFSETQRNKGNFPGRFSGRQFSNSRSEMNVSTLELGDSALYLCASSLPTGDGYTFGSGTRLTVV.

This clonotype has at least ten counts. This chain uses TRBV7-8 with TRBJ2-4, with D possibly being TRBD2 (6 bases). There are 17 residues in the CDR3. The V gene lost 3 bases and the J gene lost 0 bases, with 15 bases spanning the gap. Looked up from germline, CDR1 is SGHVS and CDR2 is FQNEAQ. The CDR3 nucleotides read TGTGCCAGCAGCTTGGGCGGACTATTCCTAGCCAAAAACATTCAGTACTTC. This translates into CASSLGGLFLAKNIQYF.

In regard to this clonotype: A much more abundant neighbour one base away suggests this may be a read error. Given the absence of the conserved phenylalanine or tryptophan at the CDR3 end, a read error is likely. V gene TRBV30 combines with J gene TRBJ2-5; no reliable D call. CDR3 length: 11 residues. Germline values: CDR1 GTSNPN, CDR2 SVGIG (reference sequence). The V gene lost 2 bases and the J gene lost 6 bases, with 7 bases spanning the gap. The CDR3 DNA sequence: TGTGCCTGGAGTACTATTCAGACCCAGTACCTC. Translation gives CAWSTIQTQYL.

This sequence joins TRBV6-1 and TRBJ1-2; D is undetermined. Germline V gene sequence: CDR1 MNHNS, CDR2 SASEGT. The CDR3 is 12 amino acids. V was trimmed by 8 bases and J by 6 bases, leaving 13 bases between them. The DNA for the CDR3 is TGTGCCAGCCGCCCGGGGTGGCATGGCTACACCTTC. Translating gives CASRPGWHGYTF.

V is TRBV24-1 and J is TRBJ2-7; TRBD2 is a possible D gene (5 bases). The length of the CDR3 is 13 residues. The germline gives CDR1 KGHDR, CDR2 SFDVKD. Trimming shortened V by 10 bases and J by 0 bases, and 12 bases separated the two germline ends. The CDR3 DNA is TGTGCCACTCGGAAAGGGAGCTCCTACGAGCAGTACTTC. Its translation is CATRKGSSYEQYF.

This clonotype was counted many times. V gene TRBV5-1 combines with J gene TRBJ2-2; D may be TRBD1 (6 bases). The germline V gene has CDR1 SGHRS and CDR2 YFSETQ. The CDR3 has 17 amino acids. V was shortened by 4 bases and J by 2 bases, with 18 bases between the two germline ends. CDR3 sequence: CASSQEAGTPNTGELFF. CDR3 DNA: TGCGCCAGCAGCCAAGAAGCCGGGACACCTAACACCGGGGAGCTGTTTTTT.

For this clonotype: Possible read error: a much larger clone is one base away. The genes are TRBV20-1 and TRBJ1-5; the match to TRBD1 covers 7 bases. CDR3 length: 14 residues. CDR1 DFQATT and CDR2 SNEGSKA come from the germline V gene (reference sequence). This chain's CDR3 is CSASYPTGSQPRHF. The CDR3 DNA follows: TGCAGTGCTAGCTACCCGACAGGGAGTCAGCCCCGGCATTTT.

This clonotype was counted at least ten times. The chain recombines TRBV7-3 with TRBJ2-1, with a tentative D call TRBD1 (6 bases). Germline V gives CDR1 SGHTA, CDR2 FQGTGA. Trimming removed 7 bases at V and 4 bases at J, with 17 bases between. The CDR3 consists of 15 residues. CDR3 DNA sequence: TGTGCCAGCATCCCGCGGCCAGGGGCTTACAATGAGCAGTTCTTC. Its translation: CASIPRPGAYNEQFF.

Only a few counts were recorded for this clonotype. The V gene is TRBV5-1, the J gene TRBJ1-6; a possible D gene is TRBD1 (6 bases). There are 14 residues in the CDR3. From germline, CDR1 is SGHRS and CDR2 YFSETQ. V was pared by 2 bases and J by 7 bases, with 10 bases between. The CDR3: CASSFNRDNSPLHF. CDR3 bases: TGCGCCAGCAGCTTCAACAGGGACAATTCACCCCTCCACTTT.

The rearrangement joins TRBV5-1 to TRBJ2-1; D possibly corresponds to TRBD1 (5 bases). V was pared by 1 base and J by 3 bases, with 11 bases between. Germline V lookup: CDR1 SGHRS, CDR2 YFSETQ. The length of the CDR3 is 15 residues. Here the CDR3 DNA reads TGCGCCAGCAGCTTGTTCGGACAAAACTACAATGAGCAGTTCTTC. Translation gives CASSLFGQNYNEQFF.

This clonotype was seen only a few times. The junction shows a germline mismatch at one end, possibly a read error. The V gene is TRBV20-1, the J gene TRBJ2-7, with D perhaps matching TRBD2 (6 bases). The length of the CDR3 is 12 residues. Per germline, CDR1 DFQATT and CDR2 SNEGSKA (reference sequence). The CDR3 loop reads CSSGRRAYGQYF. CDR3 coding DNA: TGTTCCAGTGGTCGGAGGGCCTACGGGCAGTACTTC.

Many counts were recorded for this clonotype. J is TRBJ2-3 and V is TRBV30, with 8 bases aligning to TRBD1. The junction had 7 bases not matched to a gene; V was cut back by 1 base and J by 4 bases. CDR1 is GTSNPN and CDR2 is SVGIG in the germline V gene (reference sequence). The CDR3 has 15 residues. The CDR3 sequence is CAWSGQGRTADTQYF. The CDR3 region has the DNA TGTGCCTGGAGTGGACAGGGGAGAACCGCAGATACGCAGTATTTT.

This clonotype was counted many times. The rearrangement uses TRBV11-3 and TRBJ1-6; no clear D. Deletions cut 5 bases from V and 5 bases from J, with 7 bases between. Germline V gene lookup returns CDR1 SGHNT and CDR2 YENEEA. This CDR3 is built from 13 residues. The CDR3 loop is CASSRSNNSPLHF. The CDR3 DNA follows: TGTGCCAGCAGCCGATCCAATAATTCACCCCTCCACTTT.

This clonotype came up a few times. This chain uses TRBV10-3 with TRBJ2-3; D gene unclear. The CDR3 loop spans 16 amino acids. From germline, CDR1 is ENHRY and CDR2 SYGVKD. The V end was cut by 4 bases, the J end by 2 bases, with 16 bases between. CDR3: CAISAEPLEITDTQYF. DNA of the CDR3: TGTGCCATCAGTGCTGAACCACTCGAGATCACAGATACGCAGTATTTT.

A single count supports this clonotype. The chain uses TRBV11-3 and TRBJ2-3; 7 bases agree with TRBD2. The CDR3 length is 16 residues. In germline, CDR1 is SGHNT, CDR2 YENEEA. The trim removed 5 bases at V and 0 bases at J, leaving 8 bases unmatched. CDR3 in amino acids: CASSQTSRLSTDTQYF. CDR3 nucleotides: TGTGCCAGCAGCCAGACTAGCCGTTTAAGCACAGATACGCAGTATTTT.

Ten or more counts support this clonotype. V usage is TRBV2 and J usage is TRBJ1-6; 7 nucleotides agree with TRBD1. Germline V gives CDR1 SNHLY, CDR2 FYNNEI. This CDR3 has 14 residues. V gave up 6 bases and J gave up 4 bases; unmatched junction bases: 3. CDR3 DNA sequence: TGTGCCAGCAGCGACAGGGATTATAATTCACCCCTCCACTTT. Translating it yields CASSDRDYNSPLHF.

There are many counts of this clonotype. The chain is built from TRBV7-2 and TRBJ1-1; D is uncertain. V lost 1 base and J lost 4, with 16 bases in between. Per germline, CDR1 SGHTA and CDR2 FQGNSA. CDR3 length equals 16 residues. CDR3 protein: CASSLVWSELGTEAFF. The CDR3 DNA reads as TGTGCCAGCAGCTTAGTCTGGTCGGAACTGGGCACTGAAGCTTTCTTT.

This clonotype appeared many times. This sequence joins TRBV5-1 and TRBJ1-2; tentatively, D is TRBD1 (6 bases). The CDR3 spans 15 residues. CDR1 is SGHRS and CDR2 is YFSETQ in the germline V gene. The V end lost 2 bases, the J end lost 5 bases, and 16 bases lay between the germline ends. This chain's CDR3 is CASSLTGHSTYGYTF. In DNA, the CDR3 is TGCGCCAGCAGCTTAACGGGACATTCCACGTATGGCTACACCTTC.